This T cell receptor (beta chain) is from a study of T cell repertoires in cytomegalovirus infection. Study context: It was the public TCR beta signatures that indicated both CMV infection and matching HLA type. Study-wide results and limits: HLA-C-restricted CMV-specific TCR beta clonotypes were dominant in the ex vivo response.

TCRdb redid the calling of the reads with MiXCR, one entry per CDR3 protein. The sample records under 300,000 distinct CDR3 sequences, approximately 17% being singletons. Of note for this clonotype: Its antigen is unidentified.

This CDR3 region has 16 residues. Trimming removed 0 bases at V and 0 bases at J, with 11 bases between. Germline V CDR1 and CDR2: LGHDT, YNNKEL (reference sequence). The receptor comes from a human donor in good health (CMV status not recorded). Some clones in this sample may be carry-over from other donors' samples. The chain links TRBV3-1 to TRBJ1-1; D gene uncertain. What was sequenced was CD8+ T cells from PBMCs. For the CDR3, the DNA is TGTGCCAGCAGCCAAGACGTGGCGAGAATGAACACTGAAGCTTTCTTT. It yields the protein CASSQDVARMNTEAFF.